The 20 T cell receptor beta chains given below trace back to one sample, sequenced in a study of T cell changes during pregnancy in multiple sclerosis. Libraries were prepared by immunoSEQ multiplex PCR; TCRdb keeps only in-frame clonotypes and omits some of them. The sample holds tens of thousands of clones, around 94% seen once. Here the sequenced sample was peripheral blood, taken in the third trimester of pregnancy. All receptors come from a female donor with multiple sclerosis, enrolled in a pregnancy study.

The chain links TRBV5-4 to TRBJ1-2; D is undetermined. The CDR3 is 13 amino acids. The V end was cut by 6 bases, the J end by 2 bases, with 11 bases between. Germline CDR1 and CDR2: SGHNT and YYREEE (reference sequence). The DNA of the CDR3 is TGTGCCAGCACGGAGACCCTCAACTATGGCTACACCTTC. Protein sequence: CASTETLNYGYTF.

CDR3 in DNA: TGTGCGCAAGAGGTGCAGGGCACTGAAGCTTTCTTT. This gives the protein CAQEVQGTEAFF. The chain combines TRBV7-9 with TRBJ1-1, with D possibly TRBD1 on 5 matching bases. The CDR3 is 12 residues long. Germline loops: CDR1 SEHNR, CDR2 FQNEAQ (reference sequence).

This rearrangement joins TRBV7-6 to TRBJ2-2; 9 nucleotides match TRBD2. Germline V gene sequence: CDR1 SGHVS, CDR2 FNYEAQ. V trimming: 4 bases; J trimming: 7 bases; junction bases outside the gene matches: 13. The CDR3 has 17 amino acids. The CDR3 reads CASSYTPGLADIGELFF. In nucleotides, the CDR3 is TGTGCCAGCAGCTACACACCGGGACTAGCCGACATCGGGGAGCTGTTTTTT.

The chain combines TRBV15 with TRBJ2-6; D possibly corresponds to TRBD1 (5 bases). The V end lost 4 bases, the J end lost 0 bases, and 7 bases lay between the germline ends. The CDR3 runs 15 residues. Looked up from germline, CDR1 is LNHNV and CDR2 is YYDKDF (reference sequence). The CDR3 sequence: CATSTGNSGANVLTF. CDR3 coding DNA: TGTGCCACCAGCACAGGGAACTCTGGGGCCAACGTCCTGACTTTC. Filled out from reference TRBV15 and TRBJ2-6, the complete variable domain reads DAMVIQNPRYQVTQFGKPVTLSCSQTLNHNVMYWYQQKSSQAPKLLFHYYDKDFNNEADTPDNFQSRRPNTSFCFLDIRSPGLGDTAMYLCATSTGNSGANVLTFGAGSRLTVL.

The chain recombines TRBV20-1 with TRBJ2-5, with TRBD2 identical over 8 bases. The CDR3 is 11 amino acids. Germline trimming cut 6 bases from V and 5 bases from J; bases unmatched to any gene: 2. Germline V gene sequence: CDR1 DFQATT, CDR2 SNEGSKA (reference sequence). The CDR3 sequence: CSARLAETQYF. DNA for the CDR3: TGCAGTGCCAGACTAGCGGAGACCCAGTACTTC.

The rearrangement uses TRBV6-1 and TRBJ1-2; 9 positions agree with TRBD1. V lost 4 bases and J lost 3; bases outside the gene matches: 3. The CDR3 sequence is 14 residues long. Germline CDR1 and CDR2: MNHNS and SASEGT. This CDR3 reads CASSAGQGYYGYTF. The CDR3 nucleotides are TGTGCCAGCAGTGCTGGACAGGGGTACTATGGCTACACCTTC.

The chain is built from TRBV7-2 and TRBJ2-1, with 9 nucleotides matching TRBD1. J gave up 2 bases and V 4 bases, and 15 bases lay outside the gene matches. CDR1 and CDR2 from the germline V gene are SGHTA and FQGNSA. The CDR3 covers 19 residues. The CDR3 is CASSSPPAGTGYPYNEQFF. CDR3 coding DNA: TGTGCCAGCAGCTCGCCGCCCGCCGGGACAGGGTACCCCTACAATGAGCAGTTCTTC.

This chain connects TRBV6-5 to TRBJ2-7; 8 bases are shared with TRBD2. V trimming: 6 bases; J trimming: 5 bases; junction bases outside the gene matches: 12. The CDR3 runs 15 residues. Germline-derived CDR1 and CDR2 are MNHEY and SVGAGI. The CDR3 sequence is CASSVAGPPRDEQYF. The DNA for the CDR3 is TGTGCCAGCAGCGTAGCGGGACCCCCCCGCGACGAGCAGTACTTC.

J is TRBJ1-1 and V is TRBV30; 12 bases agree with TRBD1. CDR3 size: 15 residues. The junction had 6 bases not matched to a gene; V was cut back by 0 bases and J by 7 bases. Germline V CDR1 and CDR2: GTSNPN, SVGIG (reference sequence). CDR3 DNA sequence: TGTGCCTGGAGTGTCGGGACAGGGGGCGGGTTTGAAGCTTTCTTT. Amino acid sequence: CAWSVGTGGGFEAFF.

As DNA, the CDR3 is TGCGCCAGCAGCCGGATGGGAACAGGGGTCACTGAAGCTTTCTTT. Translation gives CASSRMGTGVTEAFF. The chain combines TRBV4-1 with TRBJ1-1, with 7 bases aligning to TRBD1. The V and J ends lost 4 bases and 4 bases, in that order; junction bases with no gene match: 9. Germline V gene lookup returns CDR1 MGHRA and CDR2 YSYEKL. This CDR3 is 15 amino acids long.

The V gene is TRBV4-3, the J gene TRBJ2-7, with D maybe TRBD1 (5 bases). The CDR3 covers 14 residues. CDR1 and CDR2 (germline): LGHNA, YSLEER. V was pared by 8 bases and J by 2 bases, with 16 bases between. The CDR3 DNA follows: TGCGCCAGCGCCAAGAAGACAGACGCCTACGAGCAGTACTTC. Residues: CASAKKTDAYEQYF.

The J gene is TRBJ1-3, the V gene TRBV5-1; D unclear. Trimming stripped 1 base from V and 5 bases from J, with 7 bases between. This CDR3 region has 13 residues. Germline lookup yields CDR1 SGHRS and CDR2 YFSETQ. The CDR3 DNA reads as TGCGCCAGCAGCTTGACAGTAAGAAACACCATATATTTT. Translation: CASSLTVRNTIYF. Full variable domain (outside the CDR3, taken from reference TRBV5-1 and TRBJ1-3): KAGVTQTPRYLIKTRGQQVTLSCSPISGHRSVSWYQQTPGQGLQFLFEYFSETQRNKGNFPGRFSGRQFSNSRSEMNVSTLELGDSALYLCASSLTVRNTIYFGEGSWLTVV.

In its sample, this clone was seen a few times. This sample includes further DNA sequences coding for the same CDR3. The chain joins TRBV28 to TRBJ1-5; 9 bases are a match to TRBD1. The CDR3 runs 14 residues. Trimming took 5 bases from V and 7 from J; bases not matched to a gene: 6. CDR1 and CDR2 from the germline V gene are MDHEN and SYDVKM. The CDR3 region has the DNA TGTGCCAGCAGTCTGGGACAGGGAGTCCAGCCCCAGCATTTT. It encodes CASSLGQGVQPQHF.

This chain uses TRBV9 with TRBJ2-2, with TRBD1 identical over 7 bases. In germline, CDR1 is SGDLS, CDR2 YYNGEE. This CDR3 is built from 13 residues. The V segment lost 4 bases and the J segment 6 bases; nucleotides outside the gene matches: 3. The CDR3 DNA reads TGTGCCAGCAGCCAACAGGGGCCCGGGGAGCTGTTTTTT. It codes for CASSQQGPGELFF.

In nucleotides, the CDR3 is TGTGCCAGCAGCTTAGAGGGGGGACTAGCGGATGGGGCCTACGAGCAGTACTTC. This codes for CASSLEGGLADGAYEQYF. The chain uses TRBV13 and TRBJ2-7; 11 nucleotides match TRBD2. The CDR3 loop spans 18 amino acids. Germline-derived CDR1 and CDR2 are PRHDT and FYEKMQ (reference sequence). V dropped 1 base and J dropped 2; count of bases not matched to a gene: 10.

The chain joins TRBV28 to TRBJ2-5; 7 bases agree with TRBD2. CDR1 and CDR2 (germline): MDHEN, SYDVKM. The CDR3 runs 17 residues. Trimming cost V 5 bases and J 9 bases; bases outside gene matches: 21. For the CDR3, the DNA is TGTGCCAGCAGTGGGGCCCCTGGGCGGGAGTCGTCGGGGTCCCAGTACTTC. It codes for CASSGAPGRESSGSQYF. Based on the CDR3 plus reference TRBV28 and TRBJ2-5, the full variable domain is DVKVTQSSRYLVKRTGEKVFLECVQDMDHENMFWYRQDPGLGLRLIYFSYDVKMKEKGDIPEGYSVSREKKERFSLILESASTNQTSMYLCASSGAPGRESSGSQYFGPGTRLLVL.

The CDR3 reads CASSHDRGKNTEAFF. CDR3 bases: TGTGCCAGCAGCCACGACAGGGGGAAGAACACTGAAGCTTTCTTT. The genes are TRBV6-5 and TRBJ1-1; 9 bases map to TRBD1. V gave up 6 bases and J gave up 1 base; unmatched junction bases: 6. Germline-derived CDR1 and CDR2 are MNHEY and SVGAGI. The CDR3 is made up of 15 amino acids.

V is TRBV6-1 and J is TRBJ2-7; D is undetermined. V was shortened by 4 bases and J by 2 bases, with 9 bases between the two germline ends. This CDR3 region has 13 residues. CDR1 and CDR2 from the germline V gene are MNHNS and SASEGT. The CDR3 loop is CASSAGWPYEQYF. The CDR3 bases are TGTGCCAGCAGTGCCGGGTGGCCCTACGAGCAGTACTTC.

This rearrangement joins TRBV29-1 to TRBJ1-2; D is uncertain. The CDR3 totals 13 residues. Trimming removed 0 bases at V and 2 bases at J, with 7 bases between. The germline CDR1 and CDR2 sequences are SQVTM and ANQGSEA. CDR3 sequence: CSVEDGRNYGYTF. The CDR3 coding sequence is TGCAGCGTTGAAGATGGCAGGAACTATGGCTACACCTTC.

The chain recombines TRBV27 with TRBJ1-5, with TRBD1 matching 9 bases. V gave up 7 bases and J gave up 6 bases; unmatched junction bases: 7. CDR1 and CDR2 (germline): MNHEY, SMNVEV (reference sequence). The CDR3 has 14 residues. Written as DNA, the CDR3 is TGTGCCAGCAAAACAGGGGGCTTGGGTCAGCCCCAGCATTTT. This gives the protein CASKTGGLGQPQHF.